The 13 T cell receptor beta chains reported below all come from one sample, sequenced in a study of tumor and adjacent non-tumor tissue in lung cancer. The template was RNA from unsorted bulk tissue. The library came from three nested PCR rounds adapted from ARM-PCR protocols. TCRdb reprocessed the multiplex PCR reads via MiXCR and lists one record per CDR3 protein. The repertoire includes about 200,000 distinct CDR3 sequences, about 76% of them detected once, and almost 25% sits in the top ten. Sequencing was carried out using lung tumor tissue. The origin of the receptors is a man aged 60 to 75 with non-small cell lung cancer.

The chain recombines TRBV20-1 with TRBJ1-4, with D possibly matching TRBD1 (5 bases). The CDR3 is made up of 13 amino acids. The germline gives CDR1 DFQATT, CDR2 SNEGSKA (reference sequence). CDR3: CNARGGLREKLFF. CDR3 sequence (DNA): TGCAATGCGAGGGGTGGGTTAAGGGAAAAACTGTTTTTT.

The V call is TRBV20-1, the J call TRBJ2-1, with D tentatively TRBD1 or TRBD2 (6 bases each). CDR3 length: 18 residues. Germline V gives CDR1 DFQATT, CDR2 SNEGSKA (reference sequence). Between the trimmed V and J ends, which lost 2 bases and 2 bases, there was a span of 22 bases. The CDR3 loop reads CSARIPRDLEGAYNEQFF. The CDR3, as DNA: TGCAGTGCTAGAATCCCTCGTGATCTGGAGGGGGCCTACAATGAGCAGTTCTTC.

This clonotype was seen a single time. At one end, the junction sequence differs from germline, possibly due to a read error. The V gene is TRBV20-1, the J gene TRBJ2-1; 7 bases match TRBD2. This CDR3 contains 12 residues. Germline V gene data show CDR1 as DFQATT and CDR2 as SNEGSKA (reference sequence). The CDR3 region is CSDGRDYNEQSF. CDR3 bases: TGCAGTGATGGCCGGGACTATAATGAGCAGTCCTTC.

Details on this clonotype: Because it lacks the conserved phenylalanine or tryptophan at the end, this CDR3 is likely a read error. This chain links TRBV12-3 or TRBV12-4 with TRBJ1-5, with TRBD1 matching 11 bases. CDR3 length equals 15 residues. CDR3 bases: TGTGCCAGCAGTTTCGGGACAGGGGGAAATCAGCTCCAGCATTAT. It is translated as CASSFGTGGNQLQHY.

This clonotype was found once. With a much larger clone just one base away, this may be a read error. The V gene is TRBV6-1, the J gene TRBJ1-2; D is unresolved. This CDR3 has 11 residues. Germline CDR1 is MNHNS and CDR2 is SASEGT. This chain's CDR3 is CASRLQYGYAF. The CDR3 bases are TGTGCCAGCAGGCTACAGTATGGCTACGCCTTC.

This clonotype was seen more than once but under ten times. A much larger clonotype is one base distant, so this may be a read error. CDR3 sequence: CVSGLAGGPEQFF. CDR3 nucleotides: TGTGTCAGCGGCCTAGCGGGGGGGCCTGAGCAGTTCTTC. The V call is TRBV12-3 or TRBV12-4, the J call TRBJ2-1, with TRBD2 identical over 12 bases. This CDR3 is built from 13 residues.

This chain uses TRBV20-1 with TRBJ1-1; 7 positions agree with TRBD1. The CDR3 loop spans 15 amino acids. The germline CDR1 and CDR2 sequences are DFQATT and SNEGSKA (reference sequence). Trimming removed 0 bases from V and 3 bases from J; junction bases left unmatched: 7. In DNA form, the CDR3 reads TGCAGTGCTAGAGATCCCGCAGGGGGGGACACTGAAGCTTTCTTT. Translated: CSARDPAGGDTEAFF.

About this clonotype: This could be a read error, since a much larger clone is one nucleotide away. This sequence joins TRBV4-2 and TRBJ1-2; 7 bases match TRBD1. With V trimmed by 3 bases and J by 6 bases, 16 bases remained unmatched. Germline V CDR1 and CDR2: LGHNA, YNFKEQ. CDR3 length: 17 amino acids. In nucleotides, the CDR3 is TGTGCCAGCAGCCACCGATATCCCACAGGGGTAAGCGATGGCTACACCTTC. Protein: CASSHRYPTGVSDGYTF.

For this clonotype: This may be a read error, as it is one base from a much larger clone. The chain carries TRBV20-1 and TRBJ2-7; maybe TRBD2 (6 bases). In germline, CDR1 is DFQATT, CDR2 SNEGSKA (reference sequence). The CDR3 is made up of 14 amino acids. CDR3 protein: CSAAGTGASNDQYF. CDR3 sequence (DNA): TGCAGTGCCGCTGGCACGGGAGCGAGTAACGATCAGTACTTC.

Regarding this clonotype: This may arise from a read error, as a much more abundant clone is one base away. The chain uses TRBV29-1 and TRBJ2-4; 7 positions match TRBD1. The CDR3 extends over 12 amino acids. Germline V gives CDR1 SQVTM, CDR2 ANQGSEA. In nucleotides, the CDR3 is TGCTGCGTAAGACAGGGTACGGACATTCAGTACTTC. Translated, it gives CCVRQGTDIQYF.

With respect to this clonotype: One end of the junction is discordant with germline, which a read error may explain. The chain is built from TRBV4-2 and TRBJ2-2; 7 bases map to TRBD2. Germline CDR1 and CDR2: LGHNA and YNFKEQ. The CDR3 covers 17 residues. The CDR3: CVSSHLGTGGNTGELFF. CDR3 DNA: TGTGTCAGCAGCCACCTGGGGACGGGGGGTAACACCGGGGAGCTGTTTTTT.

Notes on this clonotype: A much larger clonotype is one base distant, so this may be a read error. V and J are TRBV11-1 and TRBJ2-2; 7 positions agree with TRBD1. CDR1 and CDR2 from the germline V gene are SGHAT and FQDESV (reference sequence). This CDR3 has 16 residues. V was clipped by 5 bases and J by 7 bases; unmatched bases: 13. The CDR3 nucleotides read TGTGCCAGCAGCCTACAGACAGGGCTCCGGGGCGGGGAGCTGTTTTTT. Its translation: CASSLQTGLRGGELFF.

Points on this clonotype: One end of the junction does not line up with germline, which may come from a read error. The chain employs TRBV20-1 and TRBJ2-7, with D possibly TRBD2 on 5 matching bases. Per germline, CDR1 DFQATT and CDR2 SNEGSKA (reference sequence). This CDR3 is built from 15 residues. CDR3 in amino acids: CSVRATSGRTHEQYF. The CDR3 DNA reads TGCAGTGTTAGAGCAACTAGTGGGAGAACCCACGAGCAGTACTTC.